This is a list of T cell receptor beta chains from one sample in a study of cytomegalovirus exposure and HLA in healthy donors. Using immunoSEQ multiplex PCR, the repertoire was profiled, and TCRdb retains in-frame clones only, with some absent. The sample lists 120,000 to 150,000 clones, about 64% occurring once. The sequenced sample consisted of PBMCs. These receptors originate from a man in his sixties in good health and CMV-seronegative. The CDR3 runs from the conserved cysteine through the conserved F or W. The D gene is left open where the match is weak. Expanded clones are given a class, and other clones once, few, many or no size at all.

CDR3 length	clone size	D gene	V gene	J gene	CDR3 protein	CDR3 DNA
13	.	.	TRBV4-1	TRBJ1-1	CASSQGQTTEAFF	TGCGCCAGCAGCCAAGGACAGACCACTGAAGCTTTCTTT
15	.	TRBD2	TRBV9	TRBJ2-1	CASTREIGLYNEQFF	TGTGCCAGCACGCGGGAGATTGGGCTCTACAATGAGCAGTTCTTC
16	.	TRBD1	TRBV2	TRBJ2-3	CASGGRDRGNIDTQYF	TGTGCCAGCGGGGGCCGGGACAGGGGGAACATAGATACGCAGTATTTT
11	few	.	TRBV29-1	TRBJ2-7	CSVEKGDEQYF	TGCAGCGTTGAAAAGGGGGACGAGCAGTACTTC
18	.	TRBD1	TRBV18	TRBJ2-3	CASSPTRDRGRGTDTQYF	TGTGCCAGCTCACCTACTCGGGACAGGGGAAGGGGGACAGATACGCAGTATTTT
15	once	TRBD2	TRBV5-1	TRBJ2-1	CASSLLAGGEGEQFF	TGCGCCAGCAGCCTACTAGCGGGGGGCGAGGGTGAGCAGTTCTTC
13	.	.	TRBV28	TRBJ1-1	CASSLPSVSTAFF	TGTGCCAGCAGTTTGCCTTCGGTGTCAACAGCTTTCTTT
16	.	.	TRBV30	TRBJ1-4	CAWSLGSGATNEKLFF	TGTGCCTGGAGCCTGGGGAGCGGTGCAACTAATGAAAAACTGTTTTTT
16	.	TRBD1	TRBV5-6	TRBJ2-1	CASSTPDRGPYNEQFF	TGTGCCAGCAGCACCCCAGACAGGGGCCCCTACAATGAGCAGTTCTTC
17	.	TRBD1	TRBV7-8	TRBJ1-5	CASSLIATGISNQPQHF	TGTGCCAGCAGCCTAATAGCGACAGGGATTAGCAATCAGCCCCAGCATTTT
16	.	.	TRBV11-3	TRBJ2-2	CASSQETGLNTGELFF	TGTGCCAGCAGCCAAGAGACGGGACTTAACACCGGGGAGCTGTTTTTT
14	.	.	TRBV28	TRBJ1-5	CASTLGGGNQPQHF	TGTGCCAGCACCTTGGGGGGGGGCAATCAGCCCCAGCATTTT
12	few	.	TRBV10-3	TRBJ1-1	CAISTGNTEAFF	TGTGCCATCAGTACAGGGAACACTGAAGCTTTCTTT
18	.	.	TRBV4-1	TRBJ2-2	CASSHRGSPAGGTGELFF	TGCGCCAGCAGCCACCGAGGTTCCCCAGCGGGCGGCACCGGGGAGCTGTTTTTT
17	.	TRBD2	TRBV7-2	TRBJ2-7	CASSYTAALAGAYEQYF	TGTGCCAGCAGCTACACCGCGGCACTAGCGGGAGCCTACGAGCAGTACTTC
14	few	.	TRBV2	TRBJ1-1	CASSEALLRGEAFF	TGTGCCAGCAGTGAAGCGCTTCTTAGAGGGGAAGCTTTCTTT
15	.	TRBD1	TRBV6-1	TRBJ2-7	CASSPRDREGYEQYF	TGTGCCAGCAGTCCAAGGGACAGGGAAGGCTACGAGCAGTACTTC
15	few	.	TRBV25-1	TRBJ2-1	CASSDSGSPAEWQFF	TGTGCCAGCAGTGACTCCGGGTCCCCCGCGGAGTGGCAGTTCTTC
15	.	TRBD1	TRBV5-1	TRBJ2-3	CASSWTGGASDTQYF	TGCGCCAGCAGTTGGACAGGGGGCGCGTCAGATACGCAGTATTTT
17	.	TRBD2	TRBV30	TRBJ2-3	CAWSVLAGVMGTDTQYF	TGTGCCTGGAGTGTCCTAGCGGGAGTAATGGGGACAGATACGCAGTATTTT
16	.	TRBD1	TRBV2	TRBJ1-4	CASSVQGAIDLGKLFF	TGTGCCAGCAGTGTACAGGGGGCCATAGACCTTGGAAAACTGTTTTTT
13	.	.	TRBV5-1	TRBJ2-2	CASSPEGAGELFF	TGCGCCAGCAGCCCCGAAGGGGCCGGGGAGCTGTTTTTT
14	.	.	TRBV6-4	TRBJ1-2	CASSNNFGNPGYTF	TGTGCCAGCAGTAACAACTTCGGGAACCCAGGCTACACCTTC
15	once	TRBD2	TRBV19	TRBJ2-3	CASSQREFRPDTQYF	TGTGCCAGTAGTCAGCGGGAGTTCAGACCAGATACGCAGTATTTT
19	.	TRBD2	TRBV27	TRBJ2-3	CASSLLAGEPPTSTDTQYF	TGTGCCAGCAGTTTACTAGCGGGAGAACCTCCGACTAGCACAGATACGCAGTATTTT
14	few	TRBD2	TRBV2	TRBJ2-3	CASKGLAGGGTQYF	TGTGCCAGCAAGGGACTAGCGGGAGGGGGTACGCAGTATTTT
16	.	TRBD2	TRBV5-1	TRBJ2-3	CASSLGASGMTDTQYF	TGCGCCAGCAGCTTGGGGGCTAGCGGGATGACAGATACGCAGTATTTT
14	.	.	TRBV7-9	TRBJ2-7	CASSFDSHSYEQYF	TGTGCCAGCAGCTTTGACAGTCACTCCTACGAGCAGTACTTC